These 18 T cell receptor beta chains originate from one sample sequenced in a study of blood T cell repertoires in COVID-19. Profiling relied on immunoSEQ multiplex PCR, and the TCRdb table lists in-frame clones only, not all of them. This sample has approximately 250,000 clones, with 83% found just once. Sequenced sample: peripheral blood. The receptors originated from a woman between 50 and 59 years old with acute or convalescent COVID-19.

In this sample, this clone turned up once. The chain couples TRBV14 to TRBJ2-7; 9 bases match TRBD1. Germline V gives CDR1 SGHDN, CDR2 FVKESK. The V segment lost 2 bases and the J segment 2 bases; nucleotides outside the gene matches: 4. This CDR3 contains 15 residues. The CDR3 DNA is TGTGCCAGCAGCCAATCTGGGGACAGGGCCTACGAGCAGTACTTC. Residues: CASSQSGDRAYEQYF.

The chain carries TRBV9 and TRBJ2-5, with 11 bases identical to TRBD1. The CDR3 has 14 amino acids. V trimming: 3 bases; J trimming: 4 bases; junction bases outside the gene matches: 2. Germline CDR1 SGDLS, CDR2 YYNGEE. The CDR3 bases are TGTGCCAGCAGCGAGGGGACAGGGGGAGAGACCCAGTACTTC. This gives the protein CASSEGTGGETQYF.

The CDR3 nucleotides read TGTGCCAGCAGTTACCGGGACAGGGCTTACGAGCAGTACTTC. This sequence encodes CASSYRDRAYEQYF. V is TRBV27 and J is TRBJ2-7, with TRBD1 matching over 9 bases. The CDR3 length is 14 residues. Trimming removed 4 bases from V and 4 bases from J; junction bases left unmatched: 5. Germline V gene sequence: CDR1 MNHEY, CDR2 SMNVEV (reference sequence).

This sequence joins TRBV3-1 (or the pseudogene TRBV3-2) and TRBJ1-2; TRBD1 is a possible D gene (6 bases). CDR3 length: 14 amino acids. V was pared by 4 bases and J by 7 bases, with 16 bases between. CDR1 and CDR2 (germline): LGHDT, YNNKEL (reference sequence). The DNA for the CDR3 is TGTGCCAGCAGCCCCACACAGGGTCGAAGTGGCTACACCTTC. It translates to CASSPTQGRSGYTF.

To note about this clone: Other DNA sequences in the same sample also yield this CDR3. The genes are TRBV20-1 and TRBJ2-7; D is possibly TRBD1 (5 bases). Looked up from germline, CDR1 is DFQATT and CDR2 is SNEGSKA (reference sequence). The CDR3 is 11 residues long. Trimming took 6 bases from V and 5 from J, leaving 11 bases between them. CDR3 DNA: TGCAGTGCCCGGTCAGGGCACGAGCAGTACTTC. Translated: CSARSGHEQYF.

This chain connects TRBV5-6 to TRBJ1-2, with 7 bases aligning to TRBD1. In germline, CDR1 is SGHDT, CDR2 YYEEEE. V trimming: 4 bases; J trimming: 8 bases; junction bases outside the gene matches: 11. This CDR3 region has 14 residues. CDR3 in amino acids: CASSPRTGLTGYTF. CDR3 in DNA: TGTGCCAGCAGCCCTAGGACAGGTCTCACGGGCTACACCTTC.

This clone was observed a few times. The chain employs TRBV7-9 and TRBJ1-5; TRBD1 is a possible D gene (5 bases). The ends were cut back, 1 base at V and 7 bases at J, with 14 bases in the middle. There are 15 residues in the CDR3. Germline loops: CDR1 SEHNR, CDR2 FQNEAQ (reference sequence). The CDR3 sequence: CASSLGGRRGQPQHF. CDR3 coding DNA: TGTGCCAGCAGCTTAGGGGGCAGGAGAGGCCAGCCCCAGCATTTT.

The chain links TRBV7-2 to TRBJ2-2, with 11 nucleotides matching TRBD1. CDR1 and CDR2 from the germline V gene are SGHTA and FQGNSA. V lost 2 bases, J lost 4 bases, and 3 bases stayed unmatched. The length of the CDR3 is 16 residues. In nucleotides, the CDR3 is TGTGCCAGCAGCTTACTGGACAGGGGGCCCACCGGGGAGCTGTTTTTT. It yields the protein CASSLLDRGPTGELFF.

The rearrangement joins TRBV6-5 to TRBJ2-1; 12 nucleotides line up with TRBD2. CDR3 length equals 15 residues. V gave up 6 bases and J gave up 8 bases; unmatched junction bases: 8. In germline, CDR1 is MNHEY, CDR2 SVGAGI. The CDR3 DNA reads TGTGCCAGCAGACCGACTAGCGGGAGTTTGTATGAGCAGTTCTTC. Its protein is CASRPTSGSLYEQFF.

The rearrangement uses TRBV2 and TRBJ2-2, with TRBD2 matching over 8 bases. Trimming took 4 bases from V and 7 from J; bases not matched to a gene: 8. This CDR3 spans 15 amino acids. Germline CDR1 and CDR2: SNHLY and FYNNEI. The CDR3 DNA follows: TGTGCCAGCAGTGGGAGCGGGAGAGTGATCGGGGAGCTGTTTTTT. This sequence encodes CASSGSGRVIGELFF.

The V gene is TRBV2, the J gene TRBJ1-2, with 7 bases identical to TRBD1. Losses at the gene ends were 4 bases for V and 2 bases for J; bases not matched to a gene: 4. The CDR3 has 14 residues. Germline values: CDR1 SNHLY, CDR2 FYNNEI. The CDR3 sequence is CASSGGQSNYGYTF. The CDR3 DNA sequence: TGTGCCAGCAGTGGGGGACAGAGCAACTATGGCTACACCTTC. Drawing the rest from reference TRBV2 and TRBJ1-2, the complete variable domain is EPEVTQTPSHQVTQMGQEVILRCVPISNHLYFYWYRQILGQKVEFLVSFYNNEISEKSEIFDDQFSVERPDGSNFTLKIRSTKLEDSAMYFCASSGGQSNYGYTFGSGTRLTVV.

J is TRBJ2-1 and V is TRBV28; 7 bases align to TRBD2. V was clipped by 3 bases and J by 8 bases; unmatched bases: 19. Germline V gene sequence: CDR1 MDHEN, CDR2 SYDVKM. CDR3 length equals 18 residues. CDR3 DNA: TGTGCCAGCAGTTTCGTCATAGGGAGGGAGGGTCTGGGAGATGAGCAGTTCTTC. It is translated as CASSFVIGREGLGDEQFF.

The chain combines TRBV18 with TRBJ2-1, with 7 nucleotides matching TRBD2. The CDR3 loop spans 13 amino acids. CDR1 is KGHSH and CDR2 is LQKENI in the germline V gene. V trimming: 2 bases; J trimming: 7 bases; junction bases outside the gene matches: 2. The CDR3 DNA sequence: TGTGCCAGCTCACCATCAGCGGGGAATGAGCAGTTCTTC. Translated: CASSPSAGNEQFF.

The chain is built from TRBV21-1 and TRBJ2-3; the table's D call of TRBD2 was not tested on the DNA. TRBV21-1 is given as a pseudogene. The CDR3 runs 16 residues. CDR3 DNA sequence: TGTGCCAGATCTCCGGGGATAGCGGGAGGAGCAGATACGCAGTATTTT. It yields the protein CARSPGIAGGADTQYF.

The CDR3 DNA is TGTGCCAGCAGCCACGGTACAGGGGCAGGAAACACCATATATTTT. Amino acid sequence: CASSHGTGAGNTIYF. The chain combines TRBV3-1 (or the pseudogene TRBV3-2) with TRBJ1-3; TRBD1 aligns across 7 bases. The CDR3 has 15 residues. Trimming cost V 3 bases and J 4 bases; bases outside gene matches: 6. The germline V gene encodes CDR1 LGHDT and CDR2 YNNKEL (reference sequence).

This clone was picked up a small number of times. V gene TRBV18 combines with J gene TRBJ2-7; possibly TRBD2 for D (6 bases). CDR1 is KGHSH and CDR2 is LQKENI in the germline V gene. Trimming left V 1 base short and J 5 bases short, with 15 bases between. The CDR3 is 15 residues long. The CDR3: CASSPRPGVVDEQYF. CDR3 sequence (DNA): TGTGCCAGCTCACCACGCCCGGGAGTTGTCGACGAGCAGTACTTC. The full variable domain, with the rest looked up from reference TRBV18 and TRBJ2-7, is NAGVMQNPRHLVRRRGQEARLRCSPMKGHSHVYWYRQLPEEGLKFMVYLQKENIIDESGMPKERFSAEFPKEGPSILRIQQVVRGDSAAYFCASSPRPGVVDEQYFGPGTRLTVT.

The chain couples TRBV24-1 to TRBJ2-7; D unclear. This CDR3 is built from 16 residues. The V end was cut by 4 bases, the J end by 3 bases, with 18 bases between. The germline gives CDR1 KGHDR, CDR2 SFDVKD. CDR3: CATSDLRHDAVYEQYF. The CDR3 nucleotides read TGTGCCACCAGTGACCTAAGACATGATGCTGTCTACGAGCAGTACTTC.

The V and J genes are TRBV19 and TRBJ2-7; D is uncertain. The V end was cut by 0 bases, the J end by 2 bases, with 14 bases between. There are 16 residues in the CDR3. The germline gives CDR1 LNHDA, CDR2 SQIVND (reference sequence). The chain's CDR3 is CASSIDITTVTYEQYF. CDR3 in DNA: TGTGCCAGTAGTATAGATATAACCACAGTCACCTACGAGCAGTACTTC. Drawing the rest from reference TRBV19 and TRBJ2-7, the complete variable domain is DGGITQSPKYLFRKEGQNVTLSCEQNLNHDAMYWYRQDPGQGLRLIYYSQIVNDFQKGDIAEGYSVSREKKESFPLTVTSAQKNPTAFYLCASSIDITTVTYEQYFGPGTRLTVT.